One sample yielded the 12 T cell receptor beta chains listed below, sequenced in a study of cytomegalovirus exposure and HLA in healthy donors. 13 Jbeta primers and 60 Vbeta primers were used for the PCR. Data came from immunoSEQ multiplex PCR; TCRdb stores just in-frame clones and leaves some out. The sample has 130,000 to 150,000 clones; around three quarters are singletons. Sequencing input: PBMCs. The receptors here all came from a man in his forties or fifties in good health and CMV-seropositive.

The V call is TRBV27, the J call TRBJ2-3, with D uncertain. Germline CDR1 is MNHEY and CDR2 is SMNVEV (reference sequence). V shed 4 bases and J shed 2 bases, with 4 bases lying between them. This CDR3 comprises 12 residues. The CDR3 DNA sequence: TGTGCCAGCAGTTCATTCACAGATACGCAGTATTTT. Translating it yields CASSSFTDTQYF.

This sequence joins TRBV9 and TRBJ2-1; possible D gene TRBD2, 5 bases. The V gene's germline CDR1 is SGDLS and CDR2 YYNGEE. V shed 0 bases and J shed 0 bases, with 7 bases lying between them. This CDR3 region has 15 residues. The CDR3 loop reads CASSVGESSYNEQFF. The CDR3 nucleotides read TGTGCCAGCAGCGTAGGGGAGAGCTCCTACAATGAGCAGTTCTTC. The entire variable domain, with the rest obtained from reference TRBV9 and TRBJ2-1, is as follows: DSGVTQTPKHLITATGQRVTLRCSPRSGDLSVYWYQQSLDQGLQFLIQYYNGEERAKGNILERFSAQQFPDLHSELNLSSLELGDSALYFCASSVGESSYNEQFFGPGTRLTVL.

The genes are TRBV10-1 and TRBJ2-1, with TRBD2 matching 12 bases. The CDR3 sequence is 15 residues long. Germline V gene lookup returns CDR1 WNHNN and CDR2 SYGVQD (reference sequence). V was pared by 6 bases and J by 6 bases, with 6 bases of the junction left unmatched. This CDR3 is CASSRTSGRSNEQFF. DNA for the CDR3: TGCGCCAGCAGCCGAACTAGCGGGAGGAGCAATGAGCAGTTCTTC.

The chain carries TRBV28 and TRBJ1-3; tentatively, D is TRBD1 (5 bases). In germline, CDR1 is MDHEN, CDR2 SYDVKM. Trimming pared 6 bases from V and 2 bases from J, leaving 14 bases between. This CDR3 contains 15 residues. CDR3 coding DNA: TGTGCCAGCAGGGAGACAGATCAGGCTGGAAACACCATATATTTT. This gives the protein CASRETDQAGNTIYF.

The chain is built from TRBV6-5 and TRBJ1-4, with 7 bases matching TRBD1. There are 16 residues in the CDR3. With V trimmed by 0 bases and J by 0 bases, 1 base remained unmatched. The germline V gene encodes CDR1 MNHEY and CDR2 SVGAGI. The CDR3 DNA reads TGTGCCAGCAGTTACTCAACAGGGGCAACTAATGAAAAACTGTTTTTT. Translation gives CASSYSTGATNEKLFF.

This chain connects TRBV29-1 to TRBJ2-1; D perhaps matches TRBD1 (5 bases). This CDR3 contains 12 residues. V was pared by 6 bases and J by 7 bases, with 13 bases between. Germline CDR1 SQVTM, CDR2 ANQGSEA. CDR3 sequence (DNA): TGCAGCGTGGCGGCAGGGTCTAATGAGCAGTTCTTC. Amino acid sequence: CSVAAGSNEQFF.

V is TRBV5-1 and J is TRBJ2-2, with D perhaps TRBD2 (6 bases). Germline V gene lookup returns CDR1 SGHRS and CDR2 YFSETQ. CDR3 length: 16 residues. V lost 4 bases and J 3 bases, leaving 16 bases between the germline ends. The CDR3 bases are TGCGCCAGCAGCCGAAGGAGGGCTGGGGACACCGGGGAGCTGTTTTTT. Translation: CASSRRRAGDTGELFF.

The chain uses TRBV9 and TRBJ2-1, with TRBD1 matching over 9 bases. Germline CDR1 is SGDLS and CDR2 is YYNGEE. The CDR3 has 16 amino acids. V gave up 0 bases and J gave up 6 bases; unmatched junction bases: 7. The CDR3 DNA is TGTGCCAGCAGCGTAGGTAGGGACAGGGTGACCAATGAGCAGTTCTTC. The encoded protein is CASSVGRDRVTNEQFF.

The chain is built from TRBV5-6 and TRBJ2-7; TRBD2 matches at 7 bases. V lost 5 bases to trimming and J lost 3 bases; unmatched junction nucleotides: 8. Germline CDR1 and CDR2: SGHDT and YYEEEE. This CDR3 has 14 amino acids. The CDR3 sequence: CASRRGGSLYEQYF. The CDR3 coding sequence is TGTGCCAGCAGGAGGGGCGGGAGCCTCTACGAGCAGTACTTC.

This clone showed up just once. This rearrangement joins TRBV6-5 to TRBJ1-2; D perhaps matches TRBD1 (5 bases). Germline V gene lookup returns CDR1 MNHEY and CDR2 SVGAGI. V was clipped by 2 bases and J by 7 bases, with 11 bases between them. This CDR3 is 13 amino acids long. CDR3 amino acids: CASSYEGARGYTF. CDR3 nucleotide sequence: TGTGCCAGCAGTTACGAAGGGGCTCGTGGCTACACCTTC.

As for this clone: A junction end diverges from the germline sequence, so it may reflect a read error. The chain uses TRBV29-1 and TRBJ1-2, with 8 bases lining up with TRBD1. The V gene's germline CDR1 is SQVTM and CDR2 ANQGSEA. The CDR3 contains 15 residues. The CDR3 DNA reads as TGCAGCGTGGAAGCTCAGGGGGCAGAGAACTATGGCTACACCTTC. Amino acid sequence: CSVEAQGAENYGYTF. Combining the CDR3 with reference TRBV29-1 and TRBJ1-2 gives the whole variable domain SAVISQKPSRDICQRGTSLTIQCQVDSQVTMMFWYRQQPGQSLTLIATANQGSEATYESGFVIDKFPISRPNLTFSTLTVSNMSPEDSSIYLCSVEAQGAENYGYTFGSGTRLTVV.

V is TRBV6-5 and J is TRBJ2-5; TRBD1 matches at 9 bases. The V and J ends lost 4 bases and 2 bases, in that order; junction bases with no gene match: 5. Germline V gene data show CDR1 as MNHEY and CDR2 as SVGAGI. The CDR3 totals 15 residues. The CDR3 DNA is TGTGCCAGCAGTTTAGGGACAGGGATACAAGAGACCCAGTACTTC. Protein: CASSLGTGIQETQYF.